This entry is about one TCR beta chain. The sample is drawn from a study of OX40 agonist ivuxolimab in advanced cancers. Across the study: The patients got ivuxolimab, which is an agonistic anti-OX40 (CD134) antibody.

From germline, CDR1 is SGHNT and CDR2 YENEEA. The CDR3 has 12 amino acids. The V end lost 10 bases, the J end lost 7 bases, and 14 bases lay between the germline ends. Sequencing used immunoSEQ multiplex PCR; TCRdb keeps in-frame clones, though not all of them. The profile shows tens of thousands of clones, 90% of them singletons. This sequence joins TRBV11-3 and TRBJ2-1, with D perhaps TRBD2 (6 bases). The receptor was derived from an adult with an advanced solid tumor such as melanoma, head and neck, liver or kidney cancer. The sample was CD4+ or CD8+ T cells sorted from blood, taken in a trial of the OX40 agonist ivuxolimab. DNA of the CDR3: TGTGCCACCCGCAGGGCGGGAAATGAGCAGTTCTTC. Protein: CATRRAGNEQFF.